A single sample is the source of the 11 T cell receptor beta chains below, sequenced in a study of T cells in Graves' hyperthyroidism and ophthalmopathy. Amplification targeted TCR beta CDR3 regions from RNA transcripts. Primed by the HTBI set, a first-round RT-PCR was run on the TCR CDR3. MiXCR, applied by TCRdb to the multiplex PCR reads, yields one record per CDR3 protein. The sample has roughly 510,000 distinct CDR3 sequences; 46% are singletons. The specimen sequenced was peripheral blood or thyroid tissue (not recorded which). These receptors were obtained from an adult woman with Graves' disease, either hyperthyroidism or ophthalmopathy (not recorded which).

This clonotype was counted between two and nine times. The CDR3 spells CASSREGFTGELFF. The CDR3 bases are TGTGCCAGTAGTCGGGAGGGATTCACCGGGGAGCTGTTTTTT. The chain carries TRBV19 and TRBJ2-2, with 8 nucleotides matching TRBD2. V lost 5 bases to trimming and J lost 4 bases; unmatched junction nucleotides: 3. This CDR3 region has 14 residues. Germline lookup yields CDR1 LNHDA and CDR2 SQIVND (reference sequence).

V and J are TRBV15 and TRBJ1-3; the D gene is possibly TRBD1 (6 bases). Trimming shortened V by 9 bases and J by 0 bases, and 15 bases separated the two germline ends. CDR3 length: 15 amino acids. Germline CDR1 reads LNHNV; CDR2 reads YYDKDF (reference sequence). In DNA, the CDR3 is TGTGCCACGGCGCAGGGGTTTAACTCTGGAAACACCATATATTTT. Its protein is CATAQGFNSGNTIYF.

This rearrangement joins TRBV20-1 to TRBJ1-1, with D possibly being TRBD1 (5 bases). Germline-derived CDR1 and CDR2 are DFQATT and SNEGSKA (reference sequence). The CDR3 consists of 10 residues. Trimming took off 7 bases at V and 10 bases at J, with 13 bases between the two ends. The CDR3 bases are TGCAGTGGCGCAACAGGAGTAGCTTTCTTT. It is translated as CSGATGVAFF.

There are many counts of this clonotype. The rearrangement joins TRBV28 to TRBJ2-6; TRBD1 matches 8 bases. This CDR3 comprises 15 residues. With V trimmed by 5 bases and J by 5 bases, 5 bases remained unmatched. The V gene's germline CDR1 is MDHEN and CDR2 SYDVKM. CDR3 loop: CASSPGTGWANVLTF. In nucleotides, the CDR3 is TGTGCCAGCAGTCCCGGGACAGGTTGGGCCAACGTCCTGACTTTC.

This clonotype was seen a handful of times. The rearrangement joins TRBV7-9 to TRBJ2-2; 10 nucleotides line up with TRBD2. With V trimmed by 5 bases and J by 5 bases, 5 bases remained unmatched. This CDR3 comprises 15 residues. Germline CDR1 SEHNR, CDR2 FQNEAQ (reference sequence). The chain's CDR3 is CASSILAGGTGELFF. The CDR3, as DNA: TGTGCCAGCAGCATATTAGCGGGAGGTACCGGGGAGCTGTTTTTT.

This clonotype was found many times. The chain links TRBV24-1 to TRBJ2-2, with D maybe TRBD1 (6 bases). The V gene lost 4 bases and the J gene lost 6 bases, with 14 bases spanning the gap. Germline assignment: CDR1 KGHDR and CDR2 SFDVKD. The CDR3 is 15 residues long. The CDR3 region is CATSDPDRISGELFF. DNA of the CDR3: TGTGCCACCAGTGACCCCGACAGGATCTCCGGGGAGCTGTTTTTT.

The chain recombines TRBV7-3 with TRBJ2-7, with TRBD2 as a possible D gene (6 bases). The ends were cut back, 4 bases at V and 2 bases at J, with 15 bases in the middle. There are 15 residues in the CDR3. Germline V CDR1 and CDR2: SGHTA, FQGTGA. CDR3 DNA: TGTGCCAGCAGCTATTACGGGAGTCCCCCCTACGAGCAGTACTTC. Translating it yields CASSYYGSPPYEQYF. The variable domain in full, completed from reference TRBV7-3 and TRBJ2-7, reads GAGVSQTPSNKVTEKGKYVELRCDPISGHTALYWYRQSLGQGPEFLIYFQGTGAADDSGLPNDRFFAVRPEGSVSTLKIQRTERGDSAVYLCASSYYGSPPYEQYFGPGTRLTVT.

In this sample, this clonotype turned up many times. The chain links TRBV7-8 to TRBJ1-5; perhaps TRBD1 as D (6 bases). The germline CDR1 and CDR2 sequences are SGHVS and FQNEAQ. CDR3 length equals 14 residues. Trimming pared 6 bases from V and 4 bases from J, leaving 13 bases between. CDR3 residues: CASSRTVGNQPQHF. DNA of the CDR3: TGTGCCAGCAGTCGGACAGTAGGGAATCAGCCCCAGCATTTT.

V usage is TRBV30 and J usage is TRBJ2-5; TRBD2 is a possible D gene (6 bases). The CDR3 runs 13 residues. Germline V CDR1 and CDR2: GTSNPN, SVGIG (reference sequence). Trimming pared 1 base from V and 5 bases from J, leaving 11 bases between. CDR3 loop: CAWSAGVRETQYF. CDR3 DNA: TGTGCCTGGAGTGCGGGAGTGAGGGAGACCCAGTACTTC. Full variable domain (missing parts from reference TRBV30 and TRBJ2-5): SQTIHQWPATLVQPVGSPLSLECTVEGTSNPNLYWYRQAAGRGLQLLFYSVGIGQISSEVPQNLSASRPQDRQFILSSKKLLLSDSGFYLCAWSAGVRETQYFGPGTRLLVL.

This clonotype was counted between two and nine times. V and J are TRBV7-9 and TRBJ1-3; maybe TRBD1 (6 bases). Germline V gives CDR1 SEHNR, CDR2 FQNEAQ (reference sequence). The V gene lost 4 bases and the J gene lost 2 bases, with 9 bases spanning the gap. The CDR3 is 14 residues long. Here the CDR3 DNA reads TGTGCCAGCAGCTCAGGGGAGGCTGGAAACACCATATATTTT. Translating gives CASSSGEAGNTIYF.

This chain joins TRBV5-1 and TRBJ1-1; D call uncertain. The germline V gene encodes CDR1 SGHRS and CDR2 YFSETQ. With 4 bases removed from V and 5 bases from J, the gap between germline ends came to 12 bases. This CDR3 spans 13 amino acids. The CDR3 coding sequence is TGCGCCAGCAGCCGAGGGATACGAACTGAAGCTTTCTTT. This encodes CASSRGIRTEAFF.